This T cell receptor beta chain was sequenced during a study of T-cell reconstitution after alpha-beta-depleted transplantation in children. Study results and caveats: About two months after transplant, alpha-beta T cells reportedly came from several hundred expanded graft clones. T-cell numbers and diversity one year post-transplant derived largely from freshly generated T cells.

Molecular barcoding with unique molecular identifiers was used for the TCRbeta library. TCRdb re-called the PCR reads through MiXCR, storing one row per CDR3 protein. The data hold about 580,000 distinct CDR3 sequences, with about 23% observed a single time. Trimming cost V 2 bases and J 3 bases, with 13 bases left between them. This CDR3 contains 15 residues. Germline loops: CDR1 MNHEY, CDR2 SVGAGI. Details on this clonotype: Its antigen remains unidentified.

The chain joins TRBV6-5 to TRBJ1-1; D remains ambiguous. Sequencing was performed on PBMCs, mostly from graft donor cells, taken 360 days after TCRalphabeta/CD19-depleted stem cell transplant. This TCR derives from a boy under three years old who had a stem cell transplant for acute myeloid leukemia, so the T cells may come from the graft donor. Here the CDR3 reads CASSYLVGGDTEAFF. DNA of the CDR3: TGTGCCAGCAGTTACCTTGTGGGAGGCGACACTGAAGCTTTCTTT.